This section outlines one T cell receptor beta chain sequence together with its context. As the template, RNA transcripts were used to amplify TCR beta CDR3 regions. Following a first-round RT-PCR that used HTBI primers, a second-round multiplex PCR was carried out. TCRdb redid the calling of the multiplex PCR reads with MiXCR, one entry per CDR3 protein. The sample has some 410,000 distinct CDR3 sequences; around a fifth are singletons. This entry belongs to a study of Graves' ophthalmopathy and Graves' hyperthyroidism. The CDR3 runs to 11 residues. Germline CDR1 reads SNHLY; CDR2 reads FYNNEI. V lost 11 bases and J 5 bases, leaving 13 bases between the germline ends.

This clonotype was obtained from a woman in her late teens or twenties with stable Graves' hyperthyroidism. Input material: peripheral blood. The gene calls are TRBV2 and TRBJ2-7, with a possible D match to TRBD2 (5 bases). The CDR3 DNA reads as TGTGCCTGTTCGGGAATCCACGAGCAGTACTTC. Its protein is CACSGIHEQYF.